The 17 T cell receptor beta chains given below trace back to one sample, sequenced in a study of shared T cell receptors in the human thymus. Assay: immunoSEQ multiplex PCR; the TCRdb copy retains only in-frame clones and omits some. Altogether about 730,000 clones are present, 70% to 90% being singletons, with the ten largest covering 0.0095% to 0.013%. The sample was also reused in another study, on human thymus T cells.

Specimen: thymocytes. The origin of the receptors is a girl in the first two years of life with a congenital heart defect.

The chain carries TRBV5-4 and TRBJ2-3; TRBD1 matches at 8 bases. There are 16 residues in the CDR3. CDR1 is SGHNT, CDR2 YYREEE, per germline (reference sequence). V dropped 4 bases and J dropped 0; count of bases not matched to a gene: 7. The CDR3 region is CASSPGTGPSTDTQYF. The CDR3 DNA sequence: TGTGCCAGCAGCCCCGGGACAGGCCCTAGCACAGATACGCAGTATTTT.

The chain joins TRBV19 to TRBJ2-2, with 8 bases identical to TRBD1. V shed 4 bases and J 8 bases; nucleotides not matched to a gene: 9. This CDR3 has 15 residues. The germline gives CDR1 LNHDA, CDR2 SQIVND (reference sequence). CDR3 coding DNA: TGTGCCAGTAGTACCAGGGGGCGCCTCTCTGGGGAGCTGTTTTTT. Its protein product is CASSTRGRLSGELFF.

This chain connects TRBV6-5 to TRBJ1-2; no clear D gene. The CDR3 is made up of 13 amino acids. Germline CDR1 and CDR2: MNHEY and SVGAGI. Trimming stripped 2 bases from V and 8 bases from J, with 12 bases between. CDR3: CASSYRRGEGYTF. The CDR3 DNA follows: TGTGCCAGCAGTTACAGGCGGGGAGAAGGCTACACCTTC.

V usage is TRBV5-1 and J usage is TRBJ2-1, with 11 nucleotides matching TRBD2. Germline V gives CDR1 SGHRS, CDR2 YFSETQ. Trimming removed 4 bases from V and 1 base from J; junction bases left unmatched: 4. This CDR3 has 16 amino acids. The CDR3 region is CASSPVAGGSYNEQFF. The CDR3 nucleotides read TGCGCCAGCAGCCCCGTAGCGGGGGGGTCCTACAATGAGCAGTTCTTC.

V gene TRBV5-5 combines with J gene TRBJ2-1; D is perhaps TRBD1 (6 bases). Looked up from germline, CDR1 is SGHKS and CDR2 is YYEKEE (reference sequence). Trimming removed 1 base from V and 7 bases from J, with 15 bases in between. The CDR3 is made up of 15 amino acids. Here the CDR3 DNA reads TGTGCCAGCAGCTTGCGTACAGGGAAGGTAAATGAGCAGTTCTTC. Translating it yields CASSLRTGKVNEQFF. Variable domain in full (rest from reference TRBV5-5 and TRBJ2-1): DAGVTQSPTHLIKTRGQQVTLRCSPISGHKSVSWYQQVLGQGPQFIFQYYEKEERGRGNFPDRFSARQFPNYSSELNVNALLLGDSALYLCASSLRTGKVNEQFFGPGTRLTVL.

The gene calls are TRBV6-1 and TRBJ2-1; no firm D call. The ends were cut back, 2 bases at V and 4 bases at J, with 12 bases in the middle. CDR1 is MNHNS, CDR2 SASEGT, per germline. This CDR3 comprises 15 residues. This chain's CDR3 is CASSEWATPYNEQFF. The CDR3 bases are TGTGCCAGCAGTGAATGGGCGACACCGTACAATGAGCAGTTCTTC.

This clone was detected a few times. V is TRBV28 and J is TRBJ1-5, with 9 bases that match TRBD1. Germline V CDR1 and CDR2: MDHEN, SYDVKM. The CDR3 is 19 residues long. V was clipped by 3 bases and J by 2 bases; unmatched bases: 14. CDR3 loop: CASSFSLDRGGLGNQPQHF. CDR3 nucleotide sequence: TGTGCCAGCAGTTTTTCCTTGGACAGGGGAGGATTGGGCAATCAGCCCCAGCATTTT.

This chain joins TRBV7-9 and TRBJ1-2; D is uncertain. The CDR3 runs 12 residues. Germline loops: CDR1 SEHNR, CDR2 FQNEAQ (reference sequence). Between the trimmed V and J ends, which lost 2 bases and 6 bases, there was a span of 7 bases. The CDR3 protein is CASSLRVNGYTF. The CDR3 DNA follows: TGTGCCAGCAGCTTACGGGTGAATGGCTACACCTTC.

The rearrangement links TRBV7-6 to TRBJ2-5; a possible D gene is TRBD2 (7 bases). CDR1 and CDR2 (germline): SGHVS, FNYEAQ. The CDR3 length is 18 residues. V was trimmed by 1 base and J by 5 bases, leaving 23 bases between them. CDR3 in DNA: TGTGCCAGCAGCTTAGATCCCACTGGGGGGGCTCCCGGGGAGACCCAGTACTTC. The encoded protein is CASSLDPTGGAPGETQYF.

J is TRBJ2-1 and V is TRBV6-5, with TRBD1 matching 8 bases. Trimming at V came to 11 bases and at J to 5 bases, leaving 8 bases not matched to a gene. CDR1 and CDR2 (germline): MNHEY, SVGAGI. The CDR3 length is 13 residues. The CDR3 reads CAVTGTGNNEQFF. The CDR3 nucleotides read TGTGCCGTAACCGGGACAGGAAACAATGAGCAGTTCTTC.

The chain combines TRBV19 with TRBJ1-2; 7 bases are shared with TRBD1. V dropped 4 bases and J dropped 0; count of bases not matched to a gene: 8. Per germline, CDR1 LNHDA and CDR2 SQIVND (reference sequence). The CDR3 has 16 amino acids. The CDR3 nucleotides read TGTGCCAGTAGTAGACAACCCGGGACAGCTAACTATGGCTACACCTTC. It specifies CASSRQPGTANYGYTF. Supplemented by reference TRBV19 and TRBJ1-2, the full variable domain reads DGGITQSPKYLFRKEGQNVTLSCEQNLNHDAMYWYRQDPGQGLRLIYYSQIVNDFQKGDIAEGYSVSREKKESFPLTVTSAQKNPTAFYLCASSRQPGTANYGYTFGSGTRLTVV.

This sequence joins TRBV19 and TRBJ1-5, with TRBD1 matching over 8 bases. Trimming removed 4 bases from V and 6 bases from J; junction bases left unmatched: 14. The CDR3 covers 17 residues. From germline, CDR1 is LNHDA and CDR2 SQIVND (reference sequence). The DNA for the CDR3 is TGTGCCAGTAGTACCCGCCCAGACGAGGACAGGGCTCAGCCCCAGCATTTT. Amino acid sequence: CASSTRPDEDRAQPQHF. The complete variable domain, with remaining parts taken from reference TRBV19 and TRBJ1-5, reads DGGITQSPKYLFRKEGQNVTLSCEQNLNHDAMYWYRQDPGQGLRLIYYSQIVNDFQKGDIAEGYSVSREKKESFPLTVTSAQKNPTAFYLCASSTRPDEDRAQPQHFGDGTRLSIL.

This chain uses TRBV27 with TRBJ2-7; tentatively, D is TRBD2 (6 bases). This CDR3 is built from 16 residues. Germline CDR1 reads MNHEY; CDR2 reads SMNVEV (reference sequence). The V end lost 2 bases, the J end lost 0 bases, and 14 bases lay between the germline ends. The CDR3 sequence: CASSLPRRGRSYEQYF. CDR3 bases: TGTGCCAGCAGTTTACCCCGGAGGGGCCGCTCCTACGAGCAGTACTTC.

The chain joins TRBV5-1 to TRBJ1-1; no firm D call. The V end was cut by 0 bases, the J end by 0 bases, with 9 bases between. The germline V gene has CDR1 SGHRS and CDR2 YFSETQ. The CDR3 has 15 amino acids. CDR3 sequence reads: CASSLEEVLNTEAFF. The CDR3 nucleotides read TGCGCCAGCAGCTTGGAGGAGGTTCTGAACACTGAAGCTTTCTTT.

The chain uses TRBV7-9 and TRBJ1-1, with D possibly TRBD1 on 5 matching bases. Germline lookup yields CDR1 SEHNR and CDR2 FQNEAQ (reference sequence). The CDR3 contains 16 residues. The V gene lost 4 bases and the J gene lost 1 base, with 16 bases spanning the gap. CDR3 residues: CASSYPTGPPNTEAFF. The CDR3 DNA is TGTGCCAGCAGCTATCCCACAGGACCTCCGAACACTGAAGCTTTCTTT.

This CDR3 reads CASSKGTEETQYF. The DNA of the CDR3 is TGTGCCAGCAGCAAAGGGACAGAAGAGACCCAGTACTTC. The chain joins TRBV21-1 to TRBJ2-5; no DNA check was done on the table's D call, TRBD1. TRBV21-1 is assigned pseudogene status. The CDR3 extends over 13 amino acids.

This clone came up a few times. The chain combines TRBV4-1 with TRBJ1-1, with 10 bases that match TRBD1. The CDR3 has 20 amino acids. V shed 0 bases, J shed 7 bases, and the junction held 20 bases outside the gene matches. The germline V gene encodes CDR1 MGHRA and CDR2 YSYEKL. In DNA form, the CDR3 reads TGCGCCAGCAGCCAAGATGTGAGGATCTTTTTGGGACAGGGGTCAAATGAAGCTTTCTTT. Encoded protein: CASSQDVRIFLGQGSNEAFF.